Below are 8 T cell receptor beta chains sequenced from a single sample in a study of T-cell memory formation after mild COVID-19. TCRdb reprocessed the 5' RACE reads via MiXCR and lists one record per CDR3 protein. The table lists about 340,000 distinct CDR3 sequences, around a sixth of them singletons. Sequencing input: PBMCs or a T cell subset sorted from them (not recorded which). These receptor sequences come from a man aged 18 to 35 who had mild COVID-19 (a few samples of this study predate the infection). Cell type and time point are not known.

There are a few counts of this clonotype. The genes are TRBV28 and TRBJ2-2; D uncertain. Germline V gene lookup returns CDR1 MDHEN and CDR2 SYDVKM. Deletions cut 3 bases from V and 3 bases from J, with 11 bases between. The length of the CDR3 is 15 residues. The CDR3 nucleotides are TGTGCCAGCAGTTTGAAACTGCTACACACCGGGGAGCTGTTTTTT. It encodes CASSLKLLHTGELFF.

This clonotype occurred a few times. The gene calls are TRBV25-1 and TRBJ2-7; D possibly corresponds to TRBD2 (6 bases). Between the trimmed V and J ends, which lost 4 bases and 3 bases, there was a span of 10 bases. The CDR3 loop spans 13 amino acids. In germline, CDR1 is MGHDK, CDR2 SYGVNS. CDR3 protein: CASSGGTGYEQYV. The CDR3 DNA reads as TGTGCCAGCAGTGGAGGGACTGGCTACGAGCAGTACGTC.

This clonotype was seen a handful of times. This sequence joins TRBV27 and TRBJ1-4, with 8 bases matching TRBD1. CDR1 MNHEY and CDR2 SMNVEV come from the germline V gene (reference sequence). The V gene end was trimmed by 10 bases and the J gene end by 10 bases; junction bases not matched to a gene: 11. CDR3 size: 13 residues. CDR3 in DNA: TGTGCCACCCGGGAACAGGGGGACCGAAAACTGTTTTTT. This encodes CATREQGDRKLFF.

This clonotype was detected a few times. The rearrangement links TRBV7-9 to TRBJ1-2; 7 positions agree with TRBD1. CDR3 size: 13 residues. Germline V gene data show CDR1 as SEHNR and CDR2 as FQNEAQ (reference sequence). J gave up 6 bases and V 4 bases, and 5 bases lay outside the gene matches. The CDR3 nucleotides read TGTGCCAGCAGCTCCCAGGGGGAAGATGGCTACACCTTC. Protein: CASSSQGEDGYTF.

This clonotype came up a few times. The chain is built from TRBV7-6 and TRBJ1-6; TRBD1 is a possible D gene (6 bases). In germline, CDR1 is SGHVS, CDR2 FNYEAQ. This CDR3 contains 15 residues. V was trimmed by 5 bases and J by 7 bases, leaving 15 bases between them. As DNA, the CDR3 is TGTGCCAGCAGCACCCACAGGGAATTAAATTCACCCCTCCACTTT. It specifies CASSTHRELNSPLHF.

This clonotype is a singleton in its sample. V usage is TRBV19 and J usage is TRBJ2-7; 8 nucleotides line up with TRBD1. The V gene end was trimmed by 6 bases and the J gene end by 4 bases; junction bases not matched to a gene: 8. The CDR3 runs to 14 residues. Germline loops: CDR1 LNHDA, CDR2 SQIVND (reference sequence). The CDR3 reads CASSPGQVGYEQYF. The CDR3 coding sequence is TGTGCCAGTAGCCCGGGACAGGTCGGGTACGAGCAGTACTTC.

This clonotype was seen only a few times. This chain uses TRBV7-8 with TRBJ2-5, with a weak D call TRBD2 (5 bases). The germline gives CDR1 SGHVS, CDR2 FQNEAQ. The V end was cut by 4 bases, the J end by 5 bases, with 11 bases between. The CDR3 runs 13 residues. CDR3 nucleotides: TGTGCCAGCAGCTCCACTAGTTTGGAGACCCAGTACTTC. Protein product: CASSSTSLETQYF. The whole variable domain, filled in from reference TRBV7-8 and TRBJ2-5, reads GAGVSQSPRYKVAKRGQDVALRCDPISGHVSLFWYQQALGQGPEFLTYFQNEAQLDKSGLPSDRFFAERPEGSVSTLKIQRTQQEDSAVYLCASSSTSLETQYFGPGTRLLVL.

The J gene is TRBJ2-7, the V gene TRBV6-2 or TRBV6-3; D assignment may be TRBD1 or TRBD2 (5 bases each). The V and J ends lost 4 bases and 2 bases respectively, with 6 bases between them. The germline V gene has CDR1 MNHEY and CDR2 SVGEGT. This CDR3 spans 12 amino acids. The CDR3 DNA follows: TGTGCCAGCAGTTGGGACGCCTACGAGCAGTACGTC. Residues: CASSWDAYEQYV.